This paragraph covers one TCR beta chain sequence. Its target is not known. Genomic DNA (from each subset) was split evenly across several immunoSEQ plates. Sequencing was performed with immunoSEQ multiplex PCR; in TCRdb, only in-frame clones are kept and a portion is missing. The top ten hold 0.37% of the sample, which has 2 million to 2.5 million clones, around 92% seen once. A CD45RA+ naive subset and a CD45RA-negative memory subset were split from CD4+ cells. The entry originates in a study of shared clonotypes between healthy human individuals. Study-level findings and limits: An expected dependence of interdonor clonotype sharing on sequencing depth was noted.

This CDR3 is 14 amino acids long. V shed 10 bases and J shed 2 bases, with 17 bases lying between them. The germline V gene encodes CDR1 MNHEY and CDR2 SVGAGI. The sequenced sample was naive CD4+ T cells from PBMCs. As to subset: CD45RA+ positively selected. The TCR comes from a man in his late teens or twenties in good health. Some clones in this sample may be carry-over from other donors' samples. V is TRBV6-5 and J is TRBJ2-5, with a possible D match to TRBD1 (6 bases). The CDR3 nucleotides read TGTGCCACCTGTACCAGACAGGCACAAGAGACCCAGTACTTC. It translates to CATCTRQAQETQYF.